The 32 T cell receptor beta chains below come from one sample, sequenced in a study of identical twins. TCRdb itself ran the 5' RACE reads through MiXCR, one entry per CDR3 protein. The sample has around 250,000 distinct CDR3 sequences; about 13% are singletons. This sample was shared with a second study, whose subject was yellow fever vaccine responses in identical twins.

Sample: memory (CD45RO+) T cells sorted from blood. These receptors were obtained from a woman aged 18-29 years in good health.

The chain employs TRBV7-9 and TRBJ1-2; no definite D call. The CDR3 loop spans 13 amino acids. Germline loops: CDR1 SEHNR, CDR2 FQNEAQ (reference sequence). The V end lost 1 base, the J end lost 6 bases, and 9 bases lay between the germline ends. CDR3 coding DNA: TGTGCCAGCAGCTTAGGCGGGTTGAATGGCTACACCTTC. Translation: CASSLGGLNGYTF.

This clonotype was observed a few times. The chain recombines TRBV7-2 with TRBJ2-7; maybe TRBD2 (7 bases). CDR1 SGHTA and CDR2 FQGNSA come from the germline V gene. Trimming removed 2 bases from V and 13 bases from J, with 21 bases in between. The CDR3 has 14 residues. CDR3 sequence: CASSLLAGAPPDYF. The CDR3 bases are TGTGCCAGCAGCTTATTGGCGGGGGCCCCGCCGGACTACTTC.

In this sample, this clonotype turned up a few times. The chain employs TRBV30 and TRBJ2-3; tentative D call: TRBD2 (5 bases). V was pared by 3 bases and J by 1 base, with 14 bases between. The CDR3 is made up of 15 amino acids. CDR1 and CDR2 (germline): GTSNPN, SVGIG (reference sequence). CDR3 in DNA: TGTGCCTGGAGATTGAGGGAAAGGGGCACAGATACGCAGTATTTT. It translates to CAWRLRERGTDTQYF.

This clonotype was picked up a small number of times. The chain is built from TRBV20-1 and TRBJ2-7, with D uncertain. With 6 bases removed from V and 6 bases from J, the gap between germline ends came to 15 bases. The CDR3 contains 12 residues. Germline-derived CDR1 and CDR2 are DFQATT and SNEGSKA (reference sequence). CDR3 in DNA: TGCAGTGCCAAAATGTCTCAGGTCGAGCAGTACTTC. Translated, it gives CSAKMSQVEQYF.

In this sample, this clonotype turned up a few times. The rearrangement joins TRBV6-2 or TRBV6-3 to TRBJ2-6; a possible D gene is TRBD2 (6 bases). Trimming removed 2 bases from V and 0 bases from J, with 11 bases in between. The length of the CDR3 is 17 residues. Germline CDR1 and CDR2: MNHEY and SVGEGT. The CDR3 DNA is TGTGCCAGCAGTTACGGGCGGGACCTCTCTGGGGCCAACGTCCTGACTTTC. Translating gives CASSYGRDLSGANVLTF.

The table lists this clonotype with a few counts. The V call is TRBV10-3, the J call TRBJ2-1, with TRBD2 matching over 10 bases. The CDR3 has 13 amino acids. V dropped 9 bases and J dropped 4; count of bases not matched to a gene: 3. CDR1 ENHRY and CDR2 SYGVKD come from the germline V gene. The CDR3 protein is CAIKREGYNEQFF. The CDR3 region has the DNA TGTGCCATAAAGCGGGAGGGTTACAATGAGCAGTTCTTC.

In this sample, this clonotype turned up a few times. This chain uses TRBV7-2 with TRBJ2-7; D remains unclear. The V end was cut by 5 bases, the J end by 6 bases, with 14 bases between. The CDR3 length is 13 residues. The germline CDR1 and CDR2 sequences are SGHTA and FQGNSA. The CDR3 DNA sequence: TGTGCCAGCAGCAGCAGCACGGGTTCCGAGCAGTACTTC. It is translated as CASSSSTGSEQYF.

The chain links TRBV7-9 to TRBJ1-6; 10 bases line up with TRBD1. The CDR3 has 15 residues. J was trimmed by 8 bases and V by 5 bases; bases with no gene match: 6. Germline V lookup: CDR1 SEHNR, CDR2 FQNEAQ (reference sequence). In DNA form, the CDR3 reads TGTGCCAGCAGCCCCGGACAGGGGGTGGATTCACCCCTCCACTTT. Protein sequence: CASSPGQGVDSPLHF.

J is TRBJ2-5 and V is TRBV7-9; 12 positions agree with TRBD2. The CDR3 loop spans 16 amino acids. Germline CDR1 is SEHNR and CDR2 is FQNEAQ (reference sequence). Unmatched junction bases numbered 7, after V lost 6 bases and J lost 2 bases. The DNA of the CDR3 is TGTGCCAGCAGGGGACGGACTAGCGGGACGCAAGAGACCCAGTACTTC. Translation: CASRGRTSGTQETQYF.

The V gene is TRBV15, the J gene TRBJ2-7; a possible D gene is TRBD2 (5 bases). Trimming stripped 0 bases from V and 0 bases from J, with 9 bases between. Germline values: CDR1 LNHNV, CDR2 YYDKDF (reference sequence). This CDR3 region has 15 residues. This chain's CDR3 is CATSRDWRSSYEQYF. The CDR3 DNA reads TGTGCCACCAGCAGAGATTGGAGGAGCTCCTACGAGCAGTACTTC. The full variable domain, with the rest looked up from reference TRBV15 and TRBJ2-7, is DAMVIQNPRYQVTQFGKPVTLSCSQTLNHNVMYWYQQKSSQAPKLLFHYYDKDFNNEADTPDNFQSRRPNTSFCFLDIRSPGLGDTAMYLCATSRDWRSSYEQYFGPGTRLTVT.

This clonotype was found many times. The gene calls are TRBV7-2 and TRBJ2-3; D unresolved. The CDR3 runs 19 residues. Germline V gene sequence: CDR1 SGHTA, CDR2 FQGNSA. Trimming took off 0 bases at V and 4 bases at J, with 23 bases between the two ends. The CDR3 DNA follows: TGTGCCAGCAGCTTAGCCGGCGGCAGTCCCGTTGGTGGCTCAGATACGCAGTATTTT. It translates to CASSLAGGSPVGGSDTQYF.

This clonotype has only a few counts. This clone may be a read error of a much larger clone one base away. Here the CDR3 reads CASSKETQYF. DNA of the CDR3: TGTGCCAGCAGCAAAGAGACCCAGTACTTC. The rearrangement links TRBV21-1 to TRBJ2-5. TRBV21-1 constitutes a pseudogene. The CDR3 totals 10 residues.

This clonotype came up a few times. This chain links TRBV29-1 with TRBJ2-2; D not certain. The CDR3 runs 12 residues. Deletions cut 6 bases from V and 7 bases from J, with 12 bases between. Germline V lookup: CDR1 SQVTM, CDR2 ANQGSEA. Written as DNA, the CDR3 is TGCAGCGTCGGAATAGGGATCGGGGAGCTGTTTTTT. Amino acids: CSVGIGIGELFF.

The CDR3 sequence is CASSASGTETYEQYF. CDR3 DNA sequence: TGTGCCAGCAGCGCCTCCGGGACGGAAACCTACGAGCAGTACTTC. The chain carries TRBV7-2 and TRBJ2-7; TRBD1 or TRBD2 may be the D gene (5 bases each). V dropped 5 bases and J dropped 2 bases, with 16 bases sitting between them. Germline lookup yields CDR1 SGHTA and CDR2 FQGNSA. CDR3 length: 15 amino acids.

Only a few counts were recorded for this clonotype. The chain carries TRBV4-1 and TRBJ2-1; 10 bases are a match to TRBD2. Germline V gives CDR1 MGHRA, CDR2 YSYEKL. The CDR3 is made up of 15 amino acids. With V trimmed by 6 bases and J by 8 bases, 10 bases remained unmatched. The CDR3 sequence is CASRVLAGVSDEQFF. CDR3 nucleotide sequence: TGCGCCAGCAGAGTCCTAGCGGGAGTTTCGGATGAGCAGTTCTTC.

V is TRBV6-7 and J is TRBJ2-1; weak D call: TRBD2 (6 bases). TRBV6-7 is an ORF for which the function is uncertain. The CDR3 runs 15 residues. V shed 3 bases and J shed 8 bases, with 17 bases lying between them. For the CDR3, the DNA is TGTGCCAGCAGTTATGAGGGAGGACCCTCGGATGAGCAGTTCTTC. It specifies CASSYEGGPSDEQFF.

CDR3 DNA sequence: TGCAGCGTTGTGCTCGACAGGGGGGATCAGCCCCAGCATTTT. This sequence encodes CSVVLDRGDQPQHF. The rearrangement links TRBV29-1 to TRBJ1-5; 9 bases are shared with TRBD1. J gave up 5 bases and V 4 bases, and 6 bases lay outside the gene matches. The CDR3 runs 14 residues. Germline V gene sequence: CDR1 SQVTM, CDR2 ANQGSEA.

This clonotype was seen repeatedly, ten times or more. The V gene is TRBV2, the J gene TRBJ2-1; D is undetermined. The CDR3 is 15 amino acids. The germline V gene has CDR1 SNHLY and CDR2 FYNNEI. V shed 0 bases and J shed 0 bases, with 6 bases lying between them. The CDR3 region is CASSEAGASYNEQFF. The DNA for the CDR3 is TGTGCCAGCAGTGAAGCTGGCGCCTCCTACAATGAGCAGTTCTTC.

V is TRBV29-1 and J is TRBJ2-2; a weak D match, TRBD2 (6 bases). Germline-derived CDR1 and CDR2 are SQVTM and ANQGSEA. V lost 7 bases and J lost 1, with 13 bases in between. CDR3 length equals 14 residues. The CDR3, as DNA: TGCAGCGCAACGGGAGTGTTGAACACCGGGGAGCTGTTTTTT. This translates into CSATGVLNTGELFF.

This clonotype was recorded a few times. The CDR3 DNA sequence: TGTGCTAGTGGTTTGGCTCTCAATGAGCAGTTCTTC. It specifies CASGLALNEQFF. The chain uses TRBV12-5 and TRBJ2-1; D unresolved. V was cut by 1 base and J by 6 bases, with 4 bases left in between. In germline, CDR1 is LGHNT, CDR2 FRNRAP. The CDR3 runs to 12 residues.

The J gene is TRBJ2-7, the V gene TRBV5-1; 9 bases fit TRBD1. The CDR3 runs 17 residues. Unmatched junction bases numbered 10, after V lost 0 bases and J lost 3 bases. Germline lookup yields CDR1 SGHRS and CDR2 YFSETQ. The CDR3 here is CASSLALWGQGYYEQYF. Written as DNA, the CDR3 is TGCGCCAGCAGCTTGGCCCTATGGGGACAGGGCTACTACGAGCAGTACTTC.

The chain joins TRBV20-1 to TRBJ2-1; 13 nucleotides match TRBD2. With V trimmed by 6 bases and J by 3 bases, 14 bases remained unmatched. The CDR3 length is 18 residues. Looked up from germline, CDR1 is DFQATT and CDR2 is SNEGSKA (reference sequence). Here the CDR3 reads CSAIRLAGGIINYNEQFF. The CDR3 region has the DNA TGCAGTGCCATCAGACTAGCGGGAGGAATAATAAACTACAATGAGCAGTTCTTC.

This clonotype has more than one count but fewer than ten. The CDR3 bases are TGTGCCAGCAGCAACGGACTAGCGGGAGATACGCAGTATTTT. It codes for CASSNGLAGDTQYF. The rearrangement uses TRBV7-9 and TRBJ2-3; 11 bases align to TRBD2. Per the germline V gene, CDR1 is SEHNR and CDR2 is FQNEAQ (reference sequence). The junction had 3 bases not matched to a gene; V was cut back by 5 bases and J by 5 bases. CDR3 length equals 14 residues.

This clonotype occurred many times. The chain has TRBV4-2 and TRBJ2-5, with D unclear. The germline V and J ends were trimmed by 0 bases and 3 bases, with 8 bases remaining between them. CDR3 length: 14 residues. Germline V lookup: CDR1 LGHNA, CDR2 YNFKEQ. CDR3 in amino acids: CASSQEGAEETQYF. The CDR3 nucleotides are TGTGCCAGCAGCCAAGAGGGCGCCGAAGAGACCCAGTACTTC.

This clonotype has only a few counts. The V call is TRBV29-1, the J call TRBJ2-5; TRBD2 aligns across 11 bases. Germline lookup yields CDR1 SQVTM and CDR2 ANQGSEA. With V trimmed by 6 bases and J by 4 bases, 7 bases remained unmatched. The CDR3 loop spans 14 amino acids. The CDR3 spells CSVGLAGGRETQYF. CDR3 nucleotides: TGCAGCGTAGGACTAGCGGGTGGACGAGAGACCCAGTACTTC.

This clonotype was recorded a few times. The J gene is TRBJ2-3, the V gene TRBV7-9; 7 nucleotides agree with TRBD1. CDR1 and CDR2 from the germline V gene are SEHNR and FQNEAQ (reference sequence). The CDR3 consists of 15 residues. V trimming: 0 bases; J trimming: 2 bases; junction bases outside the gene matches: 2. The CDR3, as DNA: TGTGCCAGCAGCTTAGCTACAGGGGCCACAGATACGCAGTATTTT. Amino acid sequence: CASSLATGATDTQYF. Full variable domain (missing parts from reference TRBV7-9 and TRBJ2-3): DTGVSQNPRHKITKRGQNVTFRCDPISEHNRLYWYRQTLGQGPEFLTYFQNEAQLEKSRLLSDRFSAERPKGSFSTLEIQRTEQGDSAMYLCASSLATGATDTQYFGPGTRLTVL.

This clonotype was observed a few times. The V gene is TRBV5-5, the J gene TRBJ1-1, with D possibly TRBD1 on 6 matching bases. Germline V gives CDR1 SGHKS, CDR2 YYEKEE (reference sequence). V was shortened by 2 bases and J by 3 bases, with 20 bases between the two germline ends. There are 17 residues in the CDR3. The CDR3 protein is CASSFMLGGAGYTEAFF. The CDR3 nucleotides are TGTGCCAGCAGCTTCATGCTAGGGGGGGCCGGGTACACTGAAGCTTTCTTT.

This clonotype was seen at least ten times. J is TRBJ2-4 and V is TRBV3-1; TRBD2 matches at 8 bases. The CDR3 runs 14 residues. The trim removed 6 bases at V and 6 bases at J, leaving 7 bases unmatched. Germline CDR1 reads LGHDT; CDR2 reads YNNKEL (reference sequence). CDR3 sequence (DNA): TGTGCCAGCAGTAAGCGGGGGCCGTCAAACATTCAGTACTTC. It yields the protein CASSKRGPSNIQYF.

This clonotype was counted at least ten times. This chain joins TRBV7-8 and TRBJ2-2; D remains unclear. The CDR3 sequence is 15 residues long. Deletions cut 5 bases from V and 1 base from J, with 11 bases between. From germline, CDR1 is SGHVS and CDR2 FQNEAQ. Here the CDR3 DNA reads TGTGCCAGCAGCCCCGGATCTGGGAACACCGGGGAGCTGTTTTTT. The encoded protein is CASSPGSGNTGELFF.

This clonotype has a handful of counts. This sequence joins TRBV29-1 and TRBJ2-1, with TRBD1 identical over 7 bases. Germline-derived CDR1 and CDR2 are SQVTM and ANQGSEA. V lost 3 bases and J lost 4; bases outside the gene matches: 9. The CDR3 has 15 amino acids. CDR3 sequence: CSVEGVSGGYNEQFF. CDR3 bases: TGCAGCGTTGAGGGTGTGTCAGGGGGATACAATGAGCAGTTCTTC.

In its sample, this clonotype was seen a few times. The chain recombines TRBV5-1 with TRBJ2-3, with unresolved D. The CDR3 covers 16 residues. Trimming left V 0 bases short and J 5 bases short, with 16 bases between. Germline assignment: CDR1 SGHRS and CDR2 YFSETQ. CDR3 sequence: CASSLAGGFFKDTQYF. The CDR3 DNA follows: TGCGCCAGCAGCTTGGCCGGCGGTTTTTTCAAAGATACGCAGTATTTT.

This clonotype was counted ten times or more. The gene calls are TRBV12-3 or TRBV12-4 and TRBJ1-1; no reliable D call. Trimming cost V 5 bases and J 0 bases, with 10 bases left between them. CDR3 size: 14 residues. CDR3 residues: CASSQQRLNTEAFF. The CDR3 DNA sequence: TGTGCCAGCAGTCAACAGCGCCTGAACACTGAAGCTTTCTTT.